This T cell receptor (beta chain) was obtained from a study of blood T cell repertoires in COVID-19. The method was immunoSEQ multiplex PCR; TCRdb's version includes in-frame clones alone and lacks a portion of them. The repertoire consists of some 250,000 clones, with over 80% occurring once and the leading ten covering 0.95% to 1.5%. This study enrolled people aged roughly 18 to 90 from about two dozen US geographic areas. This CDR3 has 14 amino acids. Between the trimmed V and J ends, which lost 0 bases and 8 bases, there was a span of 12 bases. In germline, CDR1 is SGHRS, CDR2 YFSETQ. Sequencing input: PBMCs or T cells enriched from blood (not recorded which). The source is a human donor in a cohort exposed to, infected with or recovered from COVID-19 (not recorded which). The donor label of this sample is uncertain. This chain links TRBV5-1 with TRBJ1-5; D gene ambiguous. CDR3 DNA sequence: TGCGCCAGCAGCTTGGGACGGGTTGGAGAGCCCCAGCATTTT. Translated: CASSLGRVGEPQHF.